This T cell receptor beta chain stems from a study of OX40 agonist ivuxolimab in advanced cancers. On the study more broadly: Enrolled patients in dose escalation had cancers that were hepatocellular carcinoma, melanoma, renal cell or head and neck cancer.

Study conclusions and caveats: No antigen was identified for the clonally expanded peripheral T cells. On average, CD8+ T cells showed a greater number of expanded clones than CD4+. Dosing at 0.1 to 3.0 mg/kg was accompanied by clonal expansion of CD4+ and CD8+ blood T cells by week 6.

Turning to this clone: Its antigen is not known.

TCRdb's copy holds only in-frame clones and misses some; the assay was immunoSEQ multiplex PCR. Among about 90,000 clones listed, around nine tenths were seen once. CDR1 SGHRS and CDR2 YFSETQ come from the germline V gene. The CDR3 totals 15 residues. Unmatched junction bases numbered 5, after V lost 4 bases and J lost 6 bases. This sample comprised CD4+ or CD8+ T cells sorted from blood, obtained in a trial of the OX40 agonist ivuxolimab. V usage is TRBV5-1 and J usage is TRBJ2-1; 12 bases are shared with TRBD1. The sequence derives from an adult with an advanced solid tumor such as melanoma, head and neck, liver or kidney cancer. CDR3 DNA sequence: TGCGCCAGCAGCGGGGGACAGGGGGCTCTCAATGAGCAGTTCTTC. This sequence encodes CASSGGQGALNEQFF.